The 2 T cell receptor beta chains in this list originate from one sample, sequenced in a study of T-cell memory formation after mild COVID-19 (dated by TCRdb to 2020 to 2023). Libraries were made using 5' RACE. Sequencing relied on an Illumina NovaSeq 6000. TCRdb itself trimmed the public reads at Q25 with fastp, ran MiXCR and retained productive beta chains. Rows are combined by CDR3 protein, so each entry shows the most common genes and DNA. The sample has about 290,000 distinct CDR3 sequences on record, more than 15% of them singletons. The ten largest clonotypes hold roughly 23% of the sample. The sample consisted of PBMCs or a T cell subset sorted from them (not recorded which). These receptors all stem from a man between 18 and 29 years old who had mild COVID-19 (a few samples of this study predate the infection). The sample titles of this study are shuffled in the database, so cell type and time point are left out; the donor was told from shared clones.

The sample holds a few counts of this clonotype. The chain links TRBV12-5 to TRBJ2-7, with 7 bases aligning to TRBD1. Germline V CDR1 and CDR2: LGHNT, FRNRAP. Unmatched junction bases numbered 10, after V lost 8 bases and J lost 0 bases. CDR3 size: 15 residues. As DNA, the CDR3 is TGTGCTAGTCTCGCCCCGACAGGGAGCTCCTACGAGCAGTACTTC. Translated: CASLAPTGSSYEQYF.

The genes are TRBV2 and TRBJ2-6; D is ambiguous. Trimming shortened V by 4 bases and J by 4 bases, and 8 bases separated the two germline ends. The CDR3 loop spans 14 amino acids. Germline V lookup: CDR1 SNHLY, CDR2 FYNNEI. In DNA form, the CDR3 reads TGTGCCAGCAGTGTGACACCCGGGGCCAACGTCCTGACTTTC. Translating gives CASSVTPGANVLTF.